Listed below are T cell receptor beta chains from one sample, sequenced in a study of T cells after posttransplantation cyclophosphamide. Clones were sequenced by immunoSEQ multiplex PCR, and TCRdb holds only the in-frame ones, with some missing. Listed for the sample are 20,000 to 25,000 clones, none seen a single time. Specimen: PBMCs, collected after allogeneic stem cell transplant with posttransplant cyclophosphamide. These receptors originate from a young adult male patient who received an allogeneic stem cell transplant from a related donor, was CMV-positive, and had no GVHD. The graft donor may account for some of the T cells. Both conserved end residues are part of each CDR3. D genes are given only for firm matches. Clone sizes are given selectively: once, few, many, or a class where the clone is expanded.

D: TRBD2; length: 16; V: TRBV7-3; size: many; J: TRBJ2-3; DNA: TGTGCCAGCAGCCCCGGGACTAGCGGGGTCACAGATACGCAGTATTTT; CDR3: CASSPGTSGVTDTQYF
D: TRBD1; length: 16; V: TRBV18; size: many; J: TRBJ1-2; DNA: TGTGCCAGCTCACCACCTTTTACAGGGGGCGCGTCTGGCTACACCTTC; CDR3: CASSPPFTGGASGYTF
D: .; length: 15; V: TRBV30; size: many; J: TRBJ2-4; DNA: TGTGCCTGGAGCAGACAGATCACCTCTAAAAACATTCAGTACTTC; CDR3: CAWSRQITSKNIQYF
D: TRBD1; length: 12; V: TRBV18; size: many; J: TRBJ1-3; DNA: TGTGCCAGCTCACCTCGGGACAGGGAGCCACATTTT; CDR3: CASSPRDREPHF
D: .; length: 14; V: TRBV9; size: many; J: TRBJ1-2; DNA: TGTGCCAGCAGCGTAGCCGGGACAAGCACGAGCTACACCTTC; CDR3: CASSVAGTSTSYTF
D: .; length: 16; V: TRBV28; size: many; J: TRBJ2-4; DNA: TGTGCCAGCAGTTTACCAGGCTTGCCCTCCAAAAACATTCAGTACTTC; CDR3: CASSLPGLPSKNIQYF
D: TRBD2; length: 18; V: TRBV18; size: many; J: TRBJ2-3; DNA: TGTGCCAGCTCACCGGATCGGACTAGCGGGAGAGCGGCAGATACGCAGTATTTT; CDR3: CASSPDRTSGRAADTQYF
D: TRBD2; length: 17; V: TRBV7-2; size: many; J: TRBJ2-7; DNA: TGTGCCAGCAGCTTAAAACTAGCGGGAGGTGATACCTACGAGCAGTACTTC; CDR3: CASSLKLAGGDTYEQYF
D: .; length: 15; V: TRBV7-9; size: many; J: TRBJ1-6; DNA: TGTGCCAGCAGCTTGATAAGACAGTATCCCTCACCCCTCCACTTT; CDR3: CASSLIRQYPSPLHF
D: .; length: 14; V: TRBV7-6; size: many; J: TRBJ2-1; DNA: TGTGCCAGCAGCTTAGCTGAGGCTTACAATGAGCAGTTCTTC; CDR3: CASSLAEAYNEQFF
D: TRBD1; length: 14; V: TRBV5-6; size: many; J: TRBJ2-3; DNA: TGTGCCAGCAGCACGGACAGGGCGCCTAATACGCAGTATTTT; CDR3: CASSTDRAPNTQYF
D: TRBD1; length: 14; V: TRBV7-6; size: many; J: TRBJ2-7; DNA: TGTGCCAGCAGCTTAACCCGGGACAGCTACGAGCAGTACTTC; CDR3: CASSLTRDSYEQYF
D: .; length: 15; V: TRBV6-5; size: many; J: TRBJ2-5; DNA: TGTGCCAGCGCGACGACAGGTGGGCCCCAAGAGACCCAGTACTTC; CDR3: CASATTGGPQETQYF
D: .; length: 15; V: TRBV19; size: few; J: TRBJ2-7; DNA: TGTGCCAGTAGTTCCAACCAGGGTTGGTCGTACGAGCAGTACTTC; CDR3: CASSSNQGWSYEQYF
D: TRBD2; length: 17; V: TRBV5-1; size: many; J: TRBJ2-5; DNA: TGCGCCAGCAGCTCGGGGACTAGCGGAGCGTACCAAGAGACCCAGTACTTC; CDR3: CASSSGTSGAYQETQYF
D: .; length: 16; V: TRBV4-1; size: .; J: TRBJ2-3; DNA: TGCGCCAGCAGCCGGGCGGGGACGGCCAGCACAGATACGCAGTATTTT; CDR3: CASSRAGTASTDTQYF
D: .; length: 16; V: TRBV5-1; size: many; J: TRBJ1-4; DNA: TGCGCCAGCAGCTTGGGGAGCCGCACAACTAATGAAAAACTGTTTTTT; CDR3: CASSLGSRTTNEKLFF
D: TRBD1; length: 16; V: TRBV2; size: medium-sized; J: TRBJ1-3; DNA: TGTGCCAGCAGCCCTGGCGGGACAGGCTGGGGAAACACCATATATTTT; CDR3: CASSPGGTGWGNTIYF
D: TRBD1; length: 15; V: TRBV28; size: many; J: TRBJ1-4; DNA: TGTGCCAGCAGTTTTTGGGGACAGGGAGGGGAAAAACTGTTTTTT; CDR3: CASSFWGQGGEKLFF
D: TRBD2; length: 16; V: TRBV5-8; size: many; J: TRBJ2-1; DNA: TGTGCCCGCGCGGCTAGCGGAGACGGGATCCACAATGAGCAGTTCTTC; CDR3: CARAASGDGIHNEQFF
D: .; length: 14; V: TRBV5-1; size: many; J: TRBJ2-5; DNA: TGCGCCAGCAGCTCGGTAGGGGGTCAAGAGACCCAGTACTTC; CDR3: CASSSVGGQETQYF
D: TRBD1; length: 16; V: TRBV10-1; size: many; J: TRBJ2-7; DNA: TGCGCCAGCAGTGAGTCGCACAGGGGGACATGGGACGAGCAGTACTTC; CDR3: CASSESHRGTWDEQYF
D: TRBD1; length: 18; V: TRBV19; size: many; J: TRBJ1-6; DNA: TGTGCCAGTAGTAAAAAATTGGTCCAGGGGGCAAATAATTCACCCCTCCACTTT; CDR3: CASSKKLVQGANNSPLHF
D: .; length: 11; V: TRBV28; size: many; J: TRBJ2-1; DNA: TGTGCCAGCAGTTCGGCCAGGATTCCCCTCTTC; CDR3: CASSSARIPLF
D: TRBD1; length: 12; V: TRBV27; size: many; J: TRBJ1-2; DNA: TGTGCCAGCAGTTTTAAGGGGGCTGGCTACACCTTC; CDR3: CASSFKGAGYTF
D: TRBD2; length: 14; V: TRBV27; size: many; J: TRBJ2-5; DNA: TGTGCCAGCAGCTACTTAGCGGGAGTGGAGACCCAGTACTTC; CDR3: CASSYLAGVETQYF
D: TRBD2; length: 19; V: TRBV27; size: many; J: TRBJ2-7; DNA: TGTGCCAGCAGTTTACCCCTAAAAACACGGACTAGCGGGAGTGCCGAGCAGTACTTC; CDR3: CASSLPLKTRTSGSAEQYF
D: .; length: 14; V: TRBV7-2; size: many; J: TRBJ2-7; DNA: TGTGCCAGCAGCTTAGTTGCTATCTCCTACGAGCAGTACTTC; CDR3: CASSLVAISYEQYF
D: .; length: 15; V: TRBV7-9; size: many; J: TRBJ2-5; DNA: TGTGCCAGCAGCTTAGGCCCCTTAGGGGAAGAGACCCAGTACTTC; CDR3: CASSLGPLGEETQYF
D: TRBD2; length: 14; V: TRBV10-3; size: many; J: TRBJ2-1; DNA: TGTGCCTCAATGGTAGGACTAGTCCAACATGAGCAGTTCTTC; CDR3: CASMVGLVQHEQFF